What follows is one T cell receptor (beta chain) and its context. The antigen remains unidentified. The data were obtained in a study of shared clonotypes between healthy human individuals. The assay was run at deep level. Some clones are missing from TCRdb's copy, which holds only in-frame ones; the method was immunoSEQ multiplex PCR. The data show around 620,000 clones, roughly 95% seen once. Positive CCR7 selection of CD45RO-negative cells yielded the naive CD8 cells, and terminally differentiated effector memory CD45RA+ cells were excluded. Findings and limits, study-wide: Four donors had around 5% of their naive CD4 clonotypes in common. Estimated richness was generally greater in naive than memory subsets.

This TCR came from a woman aged 30 to 39 in good health. The sample comprised naive CD8+ T cells sorted from blood.

The DNA of the CDR3 is TGTGCCAGCAGCCCCGAATTAAGCGGGAGGTCCTACGAGCAGTACTTC. It yields the protein CASSPELSGRSYEQYF. J is TRBJ2-7 and V is TRBV4-2, with 9 nucleotides matching TRBD2. The V gene's germline CDR1 is LGHNA and CDR2 YNFKEQ. The CDR3 is 16 amino acids. V shed 4 bases and J 1 base; nucleotides not matched to a gene: 8.